This TCR beta chain is drawn from a study of technical replicates of blood from a handful of donors. The CDR3 runs 12 residues. CDR1 and CDR2 (germline): MDHEN, SYDVKM. With 4 bases removed from V and 5 bases from J, the gap between germline ends came to 9 bases. Libraries were prepared by immunoSEQ multiplex PCR; TCRdb keeps only in-frame clonotypes and omits some of them. The profile shows about 75,000 clones, approximately 90% of them singletons. The V call is TRBV28, the J call TRBJ2-7; perhaps TRBD2 as D (6 bases). The TCR comes from a human donor in good health. The sequenced sample was T cells isolated from PBMCs. CDR3 in DNA: TGTGCCAGCAGTTGGGGGGAGGACGAGCAGTACTTC. This translates into CASSWGEDEQYF. The full variable domain, rest sourced from reference TRBV28 and TRBJ2-7, is DVKVTQSSRYLVKRTGEKVFLECVQDMDHENMFWYRQDPGLGLRLIYFSYDVKMKEKGDIPEGYSVSREKKERFSLILESASTNQTSMYLCASSWGEDEQYFGPGTRLTVT.